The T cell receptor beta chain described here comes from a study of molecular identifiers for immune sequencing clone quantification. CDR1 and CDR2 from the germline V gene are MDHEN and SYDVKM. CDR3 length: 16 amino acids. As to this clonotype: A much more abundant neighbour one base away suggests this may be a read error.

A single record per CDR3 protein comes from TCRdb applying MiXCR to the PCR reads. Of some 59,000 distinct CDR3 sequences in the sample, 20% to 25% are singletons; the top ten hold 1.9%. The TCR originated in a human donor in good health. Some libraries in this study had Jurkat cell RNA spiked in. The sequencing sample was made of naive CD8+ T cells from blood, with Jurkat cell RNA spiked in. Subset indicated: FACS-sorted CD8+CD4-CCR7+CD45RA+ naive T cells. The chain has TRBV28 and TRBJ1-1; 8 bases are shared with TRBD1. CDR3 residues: CASSFLQGARNTKAFF. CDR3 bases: TGTGCCAGCAGTTTTCTTCAGGGGGCGAGGAACACTAAAGCTTTCTTT. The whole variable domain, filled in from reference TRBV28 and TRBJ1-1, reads DVKVTQSSRYLVKRTGEKVFLECVQDMDHENMFWYRQDPGLGLRLIYFSYDVKMKEKGDIPEGYSVSREKKERFSLILESASTNQTSMYLCASSFLQGARNTKAFFGQGTRLTVV.